The 2 T cell receptor beta chains below come from one sample, sequenced in a study of T cell repertoires in cytomegalovirus infection. TCRdb re-derived calls from the reads in MiXCR, one entry per CDR3 protein. The sample records just under 300,000 distinct CDR3 sequences, about 8.8% being singletons. Sequenced input: PBMCs. Receptors originate from a human donor in good health (CMV status not recorded). Some clones in this sample may be carry-over from other donors' samples.

This clonotype was seen many times. The rearrangement links TRBV7-2 to TRBJ2-4; perhaps TRBD1 as D (8 bases). This CDR3 has 16 amino acids. Germline V lookup: CDR1 SGHTA, CDR2 FQGNSA. The V and J ends lost 6 bases and 7 bases respectively, with 22 bases between them. The chain's CDR3 is CASSSTGGGPSNIQYF. CDR3 DNA sequence: TGTGCCAGCAGTTCAACAGGGGGGGGGCCGTCGAACATTCAGTACTTC.

This chain connects TRBV29-1 to TRBJ1-2; TRBD1 might be the D (6 bases). The CDR3 is 14 amino acids. Germline lookup yields CDR1 SQVTM and CDR2 ANQGSEA. With 6 bases removed from V and 0 bases from J, the gap between germline ends came to 14 bases. As DNA, the CDR3 is TGCAGCGTGCTACAGGGTGGTTCTAACTATGGCTACACCTTC. Its protein is CSVLQGGSNYGYTF.